This T cell receptor beta chain is from a study of early T cells in non-severe SARS-CoV-2 infection. At the level of the study: Sequencing used unsorted whole-blood bulk RNA, so chains lack pairing. Study-level findings and limits: Private and CD4 specificities were missed by VDJdb matching, which favored anti-spike CD8 responses.

At least ten counts were recorded for this clonotype. Antigen unknown. This CDR3 comprises 14 residues. V lost 3 bases, J lost 1 base, and 9 bases lay in between. Separate cDNA molecules each had unique molecular identifiers attached to them. TCRdb independently ran MiXCR on the 5' RACE reads; one entry per CDR3 protein. The table shows some 90,000 distinct CDR3 sequences, with about 15% occurring only once. The origin of this receptor is an adult who was a healthcare worker with PCR-confirmed SARS-CoV-2 infection or an uninfected control (not recorded which). Sequenced material: whole blood. The chain has TRBV12-3 or TRBV12-4 and TRBJ1-1; D unresolved. CDR3 loop: CASSLRNKNTEAFF. CDR3 DNA sequence: TGTGCCAGCAGTTTGAGGAACAAGAACACTGAAGCTTTCTTT.